This passage covers 7 T cell receptor beta chains from one sample sequenced in a study of regulatory T cells in long-lasting Graves disease. iRepertoire HTBI primers and Arm-PCR of CDR3 regions built TCR beta libraries. TCRdb called the multiplex PCR reads again in MiXCR, with one record for every CDR3 protein. The repertoire holds 350,000 to 450,000 distinct CDR3 sequences, with around 20% as singletons. Time point indicated: persistent/refractory GD, antithyroid drugs over 5 years with positive TRAb. With RNA extracted from PBMCs as input, the TCR library was made. The sample was peripheral blood mononuclear cells (PBMCs), taken when the disease was refractory, from a patient treated with antithyroid drugs. The receptors were sampled from a female donor with Graves disease.

The V call is TRBV7-9, the J call TRBJ2-7, with D possibly TRBD2 on 5 matching bases. CDR1 SEHNR and CDR2 FQNEAQ come from the germline V gene (reference sequence). V was clipped by 3 bases and J by 6 bases, with 9 bases between them. The CDR3 is 12 amino acids. CDR3: CASSFGLFEQYF. The CDR3 coding sequence is TGTGCCAGCAGCTTTGGACTCTTCGAGCAGTACTTC.

The chain uses TRBV28 and TRBJ2-7, with a weak D call TRBD1 (6 bases). Deletions cut 8 bases from V and 3 bases from J, with 11 bases between. The V gene's germline CDR1 is MDHEN and CDR2 SYDVKM. CDR3 length equals 12 residues. The CDR3 coding sequence is TGTGCCAGCTGGACAGTAGACTACGAGCAGTACTTC. Its protein product is CASWTVDYEQYF.

Only a few counts were recorded for this clonotype. The V gene is TRBV4-1, the J gene TRBJ2-7, with 11 bases matching TRBD1. Germline V CDR1 and CDR2: MGHRA, YSYEKL. The CDR3 is 16 amino acids. Trimming removed 0 bases from V and 2 bases from J; junction bases left unmatched: 3. The CDR3 coding sequence is TGCGCCAGCAGCCAAGACTCGGGACAGGGGGCCTACGAGCAGTACTTC. It yields the protein CASSQDSGQGAYEQYF.

Notes on this clonotype: Here the CDR3 omits its conserved ending phenylalanine or tryptophan, so a read error is the likely source. This chain connects TRBV7-9 to TRBJ2-7; D may be TRBD1 (6 bases). V dropped 3 bases and J dropped 5 bases, with 23 bases sitting between them. The CDR3 runs 17 residues. From germline, CDR1 is SEHNR and CDR2 FQNEAQ (reference sequence). CDR3 bases: TGTGCCAGCAGCTTCACATCCCCCACTACAGGGTTCCACGAGCAGTACCTC. It encodes CASSFTSPTTGFHEQYL.

This clonotype appeared many times. The chain's CDR3 is CSAPGDNPYEQYF. CDR3 bases: TGCAGTGCTCCCGGAGACAATCCCTACGAGCAGTACTTC. The rearrangement uses TRBV20-1 and TRBJ2-7, with D unresolved. V gave up 5 bases and J gave up 2 bases, with 13 bases separating them. This CDR3 has 13 residues. Germline V gene sequence: CDR1 DFQATT, CDR2 SNEGSKA (reference sequence).

This clonotype was detected many times. This chain links TRBV28 with TRBJ2-7; D may match TRBD1 or TRBD2 (5 bases each). The germline gives CDR1 MDHEN, CDR2 SYDVKM. The CDR3 has 15 residues. Trimming pared 7 bases from V and 5 bases from J, leaving 21 bases between. The CDR3: CASTSPSPGLNEQYF. The CDR3 DNA is TGTGCCAGCACCTCCCCATCACCGGGGCTGAACGAGCAGTACTTC.

This chain connects TRBV28 to TRBJ2-7, with TRBD1 identical over 7 bases. Unmatched junction bases numbered 20, after V lost 6 bases and J lost 6 bases. CDR3 length: 17 residues. The germline CDR1 and CDR2 sequences are MDHEN and SYDVKM. CDR3 amino acids: CASSDRADLSRSIEQYF. The CDR3 coding sequence is TGTGCCAGCAGCGACAGGGCCGACCTGTCCCGGAGTATCGAGCAGTACTTC.